These 21 T cell receptor beta chains originate from one sample sequenced in a study of Ad26.COV2.S vaccination and SARS-CoV-2 variants. Treatment: around 19 received Ad26.COV2.S at low or high dose, single or two shots; five or six received placebo; per-sample allocation not given. Sampling was performed 63 days after the first vaccine or placebo injection. The protocol was immunoSEQ multiplex PCR, while the TCRdb copy is restricted to in-frame clones and leaves out a portion. The data show roughly 500,000 clones, nearly 90% seen once. This specimen consisted of peripheral blood, obtained in a trial of Ad26.COV2.S vaccine versus placebo. These receptors all come from a person aged 18 to 65 who received the Ad26.COV2.S COVID-19 vaccine or a placebo.

The rearrangement joins TRBV12-3 or TRBV12-4 to TRBJ1-2; D uncertain. The V end was cut by 3 bases, the J end by 6 bases, with 8 bases between. CDR3 length: 12 amino acids. CDR3 sequence reads: CASSFAGNGYTF. As DNA, the CDR3 is TGTGCCAGCAGTTTCGCGGGGAATGGCTACACCTTC.

J is TRBJ1-5 and V is TRBV28, with D unresolved. The CDR3 is made up of 12 amino acids. Trimming removed 7 bases at V and 4 bases at J, with 8 bases between. Germline values: CDR1 MDHEN, CDR2 SYDVKM. DNA of the CDR3: TGTGCCAGCATTCAAGAGAATCAGCCCCAGCATTTT. This gives the protein CASIQENQPQHF.

This chain connects TRBV4-2 to TRBJ1-1; perhaps TRBD1 as D (5 bases). V was cut by 4 bases and J by 1 base, with 10 bases left in between. The CDR3 spans 14 residues. Germline assignment: CDR1 LGHNA and CDR2 YNFKEQ. The CDR3 loop is CASSRSRENTEAFF. CDR3 DNA sequence: TGTGCCAGCAGCCGTAGCAGGGAGAACACTGAAGCTTTCTTT.

This clone occurred a few times. J is TRBJ1-6 and V is TRBV2; 7 nucleotides agree with TRBD1. Germline V gene data show CDR1 as SNHLY and CDR2 as FYNNEI. The CDR3 spans 15 residues. Trimming took 3 bases from V and 7 from J; bases not matched to a gene: 6. For the CDR3, the DNA is TGTGCCAGCAGTGAGGAGGGGGCCCGGAATTCACCCCTCCACTTT. Translation gives CASSEEGARNSPLHF.

The chain employs TRBV11-2 and TRBJ1-1; D unresolved. V shed 2 bases and J shed 3 bases, with 7 bases lying between them. The CDR3 contains 13 residues. Germline values: CDR1 SGHAT, CDR2 FQNNGV. The CDR3 sequence is CASSLLSHTEAFF. The CDR3 coding sequence is TGTGCCAGCAGCTTACTCAGTCACACTGAAGCTTTCTTT.

The rearrangement joins TRBV7-8 to TRBJ2-5; D is possibly TRBD1 (5 bases). CDR1 SGHVS and CDR2 FQNEAQ come from the germline V gene. V was clipped by 3 bases and J by 2 bases, with 7 bases between them. The CDR3 is 13 amino acids. CDR3 in DNA: TGTGCCAGCAGCTTTGACAGTCAAGAGACCCAGTACTTC. Translating it yields CASSFDSQETQYF.

The chain joins TRBV30 to TRBJ1-5; 8 bases are a match to TRBD1. The CDR3 is 15 amino acids. The V gene end was trimmed by 3 bases and the J gene end by 3 bases; junction bases not matched to a gene: 7. The germline V gene has CDR1 GTSNPN and CDR2 SVGIG (reference sequence). The CDR3 sequence: CAWRNPDRVNQPQHF. In DNA form, the CDR3 reads TGTGCCTGGAGGAACCCGGACAGGGTCAATCAGCCCCAGCATTTT.

On this clone itself: This CDR3 is also generated by other DNA sequences in the sample. The J gene is TRBJ1-5, the V gene TRBV28; the D is unclear. Germline V CDR1 and CDR2: MDHEN, SYDVKM. V dropped 6 bases and J dropped 4 bases, with 7 bases sitting between them. CDR3 size: 12 residues. The CDR3 DNA sequence: TGTGCCAGCAGCTGGGGAAATCAGCCCCAGCATTTT. Translated: CASSWGNQPQHF.

The V call is TRBV9, the J call TRBJ2-5; 7 bases agree with TRBD1. The CDR3 runs 15 residues. Germline CDR1 and CDR2: SGDLS and YYNGEE. V lost 2 bases, J lost 7 bases, and 11 bases stayed unmatched. The CDR3, as DNA: TGTGCCAGCAGCGTCCTGGACAGGTCCCCAGGGACCCAGTACTTC. Amino acids: CASSVLDRSPGTQYF. The full variable domain, in which reference TRBV9 and TRBJ2-5 provide the parts outside the CDR3, is DSGVTQTPKHLITATGQRVTLRCSPRSGDLSVYWYQQSLDQGLQFLIQYYNGEERAKGNILERFSAQQFPDLHSELNLSSLELGDSALYFCASSVLDRSPGTQYFGPGTRLLVL.

This clone appeared a few times. The genes are TRBV6-2 or TRBV6-3 and TRBJ1-5; 8 nucleotides match TRBD1. The CDR3 runs 15 residues. V was pared by 6 bases and J by 5 bases, with 9 bases of the junction left unmatched. CDR1 MNHEY and CDR2 SVGEGT come from the germline V gene. The chain's CDR3 is CASSPGGAGDQPQHF. CDR3 sequence (DNA): TGTGCCAGCAGCCCAGGGGGCGCGGGAGATCAGCCCCAGCATTTT.

This chain connects TRBV25-1 to TRBJ2-1, with 9 nucleotides matching TRBD2. Per germline, CDR1 MGHDK and CDR2 SYGVNS. This CDR3 has 18 amino acids. The V gene end was trimmed by 1 base and the J gene end by 4 bases; junction bases not matched to a gene: 11. CDR3 coding DNA: TGTGCCAGCAGTGAATTAGCGGGAGCCCGAAAATTATACAATGAGCAGTTCTTC. Translation gives CASSELAGARKLYNEQFF.

This chain connects TRBV5-1 to TRBJ2-1; tentative D call: TRBD2 (5 bases). V lost 2 bases to trimming and J lost 8 bases, with 14 bases between them. The CDR3 consists of 14 residues. The germline V gene has CDR1 SGHRS and CDR2 YFSETQ. For the CDR3, the DNA is TGCGCCAGCAGCTTTCGGACTGGCACGGATGAGCAGTTCTTC. Translated, it gives CASSFRTGTDEQFF.

The J gene is TRBJ2-7, the V gene TRBV2, with D unclear. V lost 1 base and J lost 5, with 12 bases in between. Germline CDR1 reads SNHLY; CDR2 reads FYNNEI. This CDR3 comprises 14 residues. The CDR3 here is CASSEGWLTHEQYF. The CDR3 DNA sequence: TGTGCCAGCAGTGAAGGTTGGCTGACCCACGAGCAGTACTTC. Together with reference TRBV2 and TRBJ2-7, the CDR3 gives the full variable domain: EPEVTQTPSHQVTQMGQEVILRCVPISNHLYFYWYRQILGQKVEFLVSFYNNEISEKSEIFDDQFSVERPDGSNFTLKIRSTKLEDSAMYFCASSEGWLTHEQYFGPGTRLTVT.

This chain links TRBV27 with TRBJ1-4; 8 bases are a match to TRBD1. The V and J ends lost 2 bases and 4 bases, in that order; junction bases with no gene match: 3. The germline V gene encodes CDR1 MNHEY and CDR2 SMNVEV (reference sequence). The CDR3 is 15 residues long. CDR3 sequence reads: CASSLGTGVNEKLFF. The CDR3 nucleotides are TGTGCCAGCAGTTTAGGGACAGGCGTTAATGAAAAACTGTTTTTT.

The gene calls are TRBV2 and TRBJ2-5, with D maybe TRBD1 (5 bases). The ends were cut back, 3 bases at V and 5 bases at J, with 16 bases in the middle. The CDR3 contains 15 residues. Germline-derived CDR1 and CDR2 are SNHLY and FYNNEI. CDR3 sequence reads: CASSDQRRGRETQYF. DNA of the CDR3: TGTGCCAGCAGTGATCAAAGAAGGGGCCGGGAGACCCAGTACTTC.

V gene TRBV19 combines with J gene TRBJ1-6; D remains unclear. The V end was cut by 5 bases, the J end by 5 bases, with 10 bases between. Germline CDR1 reads LNHDA; CDR2 reads SQIVND (reference sequence). This CDR3 region has 14 residues. Here the CDR3 DNA reads TGTGCCAGTAGTGGGCAGCTGAATAATTCACCCCTCCACTTT. It encodes CASSGQLNNSPLHF. Using reference TRBV19 and TRBJ1-6 for the parts outside the CDR3, the full variable domain is DGGITQSPKYLFRKEGQNVTLSCEQNLNHDAMYWYRQDPGQGLRLIYYSQIVNDFQKGDIAEGYSVSREKKESFPLTVTSAQKNPTAFYLCASSGQLNNSPLHFGNGTRLTVT.

The CDR3 nucleotides are TGTGCCAGCAGCTCTCGGACAGGGGGCACTGAAGCTTTCTTT. Translated: CASSSRTGGTEAFF. J is TRBJ1-1 and V is TRBV11-2, with TRBD1 matching 10 bases. The CDR3 covers 14 residues. V lost 4 bases, J lost 4 bases, and 3 bases stayed unmatched. The germline gives CDR1 SGHAT, CDR2 FQNNGV.

CDR3: CASSPTWGDTEAFF. The CDR3 bases are TGTGCCAGCAGCCCCACCTGGGGGGACACTGAAGCTTTCTTT. The chain carries TRBV3-1 (or the pseudogene TRBV3-2) and TRBJ1-1; weak D call: TRBD1 (5 bases). Germline V gene sequence: CDR1 LGHDT, CDR2 YNNKEL (reference sequence). The CDR3 totals 14 residues. Trimming removed 4 bases at V and 3 bases at J, with 12 bases between.

The gene calls are TRBV3-1 (or the pseudogene TRBV3-2) and TRBJ2-3, with 9 bases that match TRBD1. Germline V gene data show CDR1 as LGHDT and CDR2 as YNNKEL (reference sequence). The CDR3 extends over 19 amino acids. V trimming: 3 bases; J trimming: 1 base; junction bases outside the gene matches: 14. CDR3: CASSQVRPVRDRGTDTQYF. In DNA, the CDR3 is TGTGCCAGCAGCCAGGTGCGACCCGTACGGGACAGGGGCACAGATACGCAGTATTTT.

This clone was found a few times. J is TRBJ1-3 and V is TRBV19; maybe TRBD1 (5 bases). V was shortened by 7 bases and J by 0 bases, with 19 bases between the two germline ends. Germline loops: CDR1 LNHDA, CDR2 SQIVND (reference sequence). This CDR3 has 17 residues. CDR3 amino acids: CASTRGVIQDSGNTIYF. CDR3 bases: TGTGCCAGTACTCGTGGAGTGATACAGGACTCTGGAAACACCATATATTTT.

CDR3: CASSLRGIGDTEAFF. The CDR3 bases are TGTGCCAGCAGCTTGAGGGGTATTGGGGACACTGAAGCTTTCTTT. V and J are TRBV5-8 and TRBJ1-1; D may be TRBD1 (5 bases). The V gene's germline CDR1 is SGHTS and CDR2 YDEGEE. The ends were cut back, 1 base at V and 3 bases at J, with 13 bases in the middle. The CDR3 is made up of 15 amino acids.